This T cell receptor (beta chain) emerged from a study of OX40 agonist ivuxolimab in advanced cancers. Sequencing used immunoSEQ multiplex PCR; TCRdb keeps in-frame clones, though not all of them. The sample comprises 80,000 to 100,000 clones, about 86% of which are singletons, and less than 6.5% rests with the top ten. The V gene's germline CDR1 is SNHLY and CDR2 FYNNEI. The CDR3 totals 15 residues. V lost 3 bases, J lost 2 bases, and 11 bases lay in between. With baseline, cycle 4 day 1, and cycle 7 day 1 as timepoints, blood was sampled. The chain recombines TRBV2 with TRBJ1-5, with no clear D. The sequence was obtained from an adult with an advanced solid tumor such as melanoma, head and neck, liver or kidney cancer. The source was CD4+ or CD8+ T cells sorted from blood, collected in a trial of the OX40 agonist ivuxolimab. This CDR3 is CASSDVVWGNQPQHF. As DNA, the CDR3 is TGTGCCAGCAGTGACGTGGTTTGGGGCAATCAGCCCCAGCATTTT.